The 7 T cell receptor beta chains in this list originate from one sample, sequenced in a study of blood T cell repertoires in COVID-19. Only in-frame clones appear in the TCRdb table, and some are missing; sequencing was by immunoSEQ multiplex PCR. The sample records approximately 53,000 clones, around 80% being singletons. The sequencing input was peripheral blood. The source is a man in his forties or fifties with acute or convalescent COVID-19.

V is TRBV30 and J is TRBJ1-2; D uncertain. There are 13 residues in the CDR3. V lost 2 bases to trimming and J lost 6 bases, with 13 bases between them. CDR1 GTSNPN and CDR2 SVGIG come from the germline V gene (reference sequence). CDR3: CAWSWVEGNGYTF. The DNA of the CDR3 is TGTGCCTGGAGTTGGGTTGAGGGAAATGGCTACACCTTC.

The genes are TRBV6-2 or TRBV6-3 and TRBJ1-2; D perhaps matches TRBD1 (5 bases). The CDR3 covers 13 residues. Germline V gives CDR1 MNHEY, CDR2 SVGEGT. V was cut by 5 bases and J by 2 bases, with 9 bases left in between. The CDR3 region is CASSREGNYGYTF. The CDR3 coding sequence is TGTGCCAGCAGTCGGGAGGGGAACTATGGCTACACCTTC.

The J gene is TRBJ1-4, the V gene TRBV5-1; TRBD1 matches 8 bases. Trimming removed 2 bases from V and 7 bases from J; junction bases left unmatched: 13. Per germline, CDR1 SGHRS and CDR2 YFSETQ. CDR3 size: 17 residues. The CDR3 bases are TGCGCCAGCAGCTTCTTGGGGCAGGGGGCGCAGGGTGAAAAACTGTTTTTT. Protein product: CASSFLGQGAQGEKLFF.

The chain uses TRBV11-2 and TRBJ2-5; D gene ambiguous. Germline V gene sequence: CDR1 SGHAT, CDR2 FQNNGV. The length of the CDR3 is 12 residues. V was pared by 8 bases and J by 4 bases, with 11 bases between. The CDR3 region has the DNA TGTGCCAGCGGCCTAGGGCTAGAGACCCAGTACTTC. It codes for CASGLGLETQYF. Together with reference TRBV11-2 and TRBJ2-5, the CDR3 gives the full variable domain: EAGVAQSPRYKIIEKRQSVAFWCNPISGHATLYWYQQILGQGPKLLIQFQNNGVVDDSQLPKDRFSAERLKGVDSTLKIQPAKLEDSAVYLCASGLGLETQYFGPGTRLLVL.

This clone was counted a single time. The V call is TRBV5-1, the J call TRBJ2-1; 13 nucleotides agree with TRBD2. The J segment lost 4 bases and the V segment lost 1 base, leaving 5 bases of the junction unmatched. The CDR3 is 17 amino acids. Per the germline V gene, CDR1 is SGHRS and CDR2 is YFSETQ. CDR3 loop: CASSLTPGLAGYNEQFF. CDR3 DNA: TGCGCCAGCAGCTTGACCCCGGGACTAGCGGGGTACAATGAGCAGTTCTTC.

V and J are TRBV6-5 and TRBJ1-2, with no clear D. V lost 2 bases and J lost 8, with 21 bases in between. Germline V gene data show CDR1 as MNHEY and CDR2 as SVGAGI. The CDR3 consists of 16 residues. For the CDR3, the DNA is TGTGCCAGCAGTTACGAGGGAGGGCGCGCGGTACGGGGCTACACCTTC. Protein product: CASSYEGGRAVRGYTF.

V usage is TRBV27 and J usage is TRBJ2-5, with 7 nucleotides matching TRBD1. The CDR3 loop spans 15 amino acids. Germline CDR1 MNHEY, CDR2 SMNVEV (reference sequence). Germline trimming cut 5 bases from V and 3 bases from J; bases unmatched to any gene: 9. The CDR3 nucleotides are TGTGCCAGCAGTCCGATCAAGACAGGGAAAGAGACCCAGTACTTC. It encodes CASSPIKTGKETQYF.